These T cell receptor beta chains were read from a single sample in a study of CD8+CD57+ T cells in acquired aplastic anemia. TCRdb reprocessed the reads via MiXCR and lists one record per CDR3 protein. In the table there are 260,000 or so distinct CDR3 sequences, around half of which are singletons. Sample: sorted CD4+, CD8+, or CD8+CD57+ T cells (not recorded which) from PBMCs. The receptors originated from a human donor with aplastic anemia. The CDR3 runs from the conserved cysteine through the conserved F or W. A D gene is named only where the DNA matches it firmly. The size entry is marked missing in some rows and otherwise reads once, few, many or a size class.

TGTGCCAGCAGCATGGGCAAGTCCTACGAGCAGTACTTC | CASSMGKSYEQYF | - | TRBJ2-7 | TRBV7-3 | -
TGTGCCACCAGGGAGTTGAGTATCAATGAGCAGTTCTTC | CATRELSINEQFF | - | TRBJ2-1 | TRBV15 | -
TGTGCCAGCAGTTCAGCAAGCAGCTCCTACGAGCAGTACTTC | CASSSASSSYEQYF | few | TRBJ2-7 | TRBV7-9 | -
TGTAGTGCTAGAGATAGCGGGGGAGGTATCGACTACGAGCAGTACTTC | CSARDSGGGIDYEQYF | - | TRBJ2-7 | TRBV20-1 | TRBD2
TGTGCCATCAGTGAGGTTCCAGGGGGCGACACCGGGGAGCTGTTTTTT | CAISEVPGGDTGELFF | - | TRBJ2-2 | TRBV10-3 | TRBD1
TGTGCCAGCAGTCGGGGCCAGGGGGCGCGTACTGAGGCTTTCTTT | CASSRGQGARTEAFF | - | TRBJ1-1 | TRBV7-9 | TRBD1
TGTGCCACCAGCAGAGATCGGGCCGTCAGGGCCTACAATGAGCAGTTCTTC | CATSRDRAVRAYNEQFF | - | TRBJ2-1 | TRBV15 | -
TGTGCCAGCAGCTTAAAGGACAGGGACTACGAGCAGTACTTC | CASSLKDRDYEQYF | many | TRBJ2-7 | TRBV7-9 | TRBD1
TGTGCCAGCAGTATCCCAGTTCGAGGGGGAACTGAAGCTTTCTTT | CASSIPVRGGTEAFF | - | TRBJ1-1 | TRBV25-1 | -
TGCAGTGCTCGCGGGACAGGGGGCGCGGGTACTGAAGCTTTCTTT | CSARGTGGAGTEAFF | - | TRBJ1-1 | TRBV20-1 | TRBD1
TGCAGTGCGTCTCTTACGTCCGGGCCTGAGCAGTTCTTC | CSASLTSGPEQFF | - | TRBJ2-1 | TRBV20-1 | -
TGCGCCAGCAGCCAAACGAGTAGCGGGAGGTACGAGCAGTACTTC | CASSQTSSGRYEQYF | - | TRBJ2-7 | TRBV4-1 | TRBD2
TGTGCCAGCAGCGTTGGAGACAGAGCTTACGAGCAGTACTTC | CASSVGDRAYEQYF | many | TRBJ2-7 | TRBV9 | -
TGCGCCAGCAGCCAATCGACAAGGGATAATGGCTACACCTTC | CASSQSTRDNGYTF | many | TRBJ1-2 | TRBV4-1 | -
TGTGCCATCAGAGTAGAATTCAGCTCCTACAATGAGCAGTTCTTC | CAIRVEFSSYNEQFF | many | TRBJ2-1 | TRBV10-3 | -
TGTGCCAGCAGTGACGGCCCATACACGACTAGCGGGGGAAGGGAGACCCAGTACTTC | CASSDGPYTTSGGRETQYF | - | TRBJ2-5 | TRBV7-8 | TRBD2
TGTGCCAGCGCACAGAGCTACGAGCAGTACTTC | CASAQSYEQYF | once | TRBJ2-7 | TRBV7-2 | -
TGTGCCAGCAGTTATGGCCCAAATTCACCCCTCCACTTT | CASSYGPNSPLHF | many | TRBJ1-6 | TRBV6-5 | -
TGCGCCAGCACCCTGGGGGCTCTCTACGAGCAGTACTTC | CASTLGALYEQYF | many | TRBJ2-7 | TRBV5-1 | -
TGCGCCAGCAGCTTGGTACAGAACTCTGGAAACACCATATATTTT | CASSLVQNSGNTIYF | - | TRBJ1-3 | TRBV5-1 | -
TGCGCCAGCAGCTTTGACCCGGGAATGAACACTGAAGCTTTCTTT | CASSFDPGMNTEAFF | - | TRBJ1-1 | TRBV5-1 | -
TGCAGTGTAGTCTCGGGGACGGGCACAGATACGCAGTATTTT | CSVVSGTGTDTQYF | - | TRBJ2-3 | TRBV20-1 | -
TGTGCCACCAGCAGAGGTCCCTCAGGACAGACGAACTATGGCTACACCTTC | CATSRGPSGQTNYGYTF | few | TRBJ1-2 | TRBV15 | -
TGCGCCAGCAGCATCGACGGAGACTATAATTCACCCCTCCACTTT | CASSIDGDYNSPLHF | many | TRBJ1-6 | TRBV5-1 | -
TGTGCCAGCAGTTTGGACCAGATTCTCTACGAGCAGTACTTC | CASSLDQILYEQYF | many | TRBJ2-7 | TRBV6-6 | -
TGCAGTGCTTGGGTTGTAGGGGGCCGAGATTCAGCTTTCTTT | CSAWVVGGRDSAFF | - | TRBJ1-1 | TRBV20-1 | TRBD1
TGTGCCAGCACCCTTCGGGGTAGGGAGACCCAGTACTTC | CASTLRGRETQYF | many | TRBJ2-5 | TRBV5-6 | -
TGTGCCAGCAGCAAAGACGGGGCGCGGGAGGAAAAACTGTTTTTT | CASSKDGAREEKLFF | - | TRBJ1-4 | TRBV4-2 | -
TGTGCCAGCAGCGCTAGGCGGGTTATTTTT | CASSARRVIF | few | TRBJ1-1 | TRBV7-9 | -
TGTGCCAGCAGCCCCGGGACAGTGGACGGGGGGAGGCAGCCCCAGCATTTT | CASSPGTVDGGRQPQHF | - | TRBJ1-5 | TRBV27 | TRBD1
TGCGCCAGCAGCCCGGACAGGGGGCTTGGGGCCAACGTCCTGACTTTC | CASSPDRGLGANVLTF | many | TRBJ2-6 | TRBV4-3 | TRBD1
TGTGCCTGGAGTGCAGCAGATACGCAGTATTTT | CAWSAADTQYF | many | TRBJ2-3 | TRBV30 | -
TGTGCCTGGAGCGGGGGACAGGGCTATCAGCCCCAGCATTTT | CAWSGGQGYQPQHF | - | TRBJ1-5 | TRBV30 | TRBD1
TGTGCCAGCAGCTCGGGCGGAACCTACGAGCAGTACTTC | CASSSGGTYEQYF | many | TRBJ2-7 | TRBV5-5 | -
TGTGCCAGCAGCGTAAACCAGGGGGGCTATGGCTACACCTTC | CASSVNQGGYGYTF | many | TRBJ1-2 | TRBV9 | TRBD1
TGTGCCAGCAGCGCATCCAGTAATGGCGAGCAGTACTTC | CASSASSNGEQYF | many | TRBJ2-7 | TRBV9 | -
TGTGCCAGCAGACCTACAGGGGAGGGTGAGCAGTTCTTC | CASRPTGEGEQFF | - | TRBJ2-1 | TRBV25-1 | -
TGTGCCAGCAGCCGAAAAAAAGCGGGAGGACTAGCGGACTCCTACGAGCAGTACTTC | CASSRKKAGGLADSYEQYF | few | TRBJ2-7 | TRBV4-2 | TRBD2
TGTGCCAGCAGCCCCAATGGGCGAGAGTACAAGGAGCAGTTCTTC | CASSPNGREYKEQFF | - | TRBJ2-1 | TRBV7-3 | -
TGTGCCAGCAGCCCTAGTCGGCAGCGTAGCTCCTACGAGCAGTACTTC | CASSPSRQRSSYEQYF | many | TRBJ2-7 | TRBV7-9 | -
TGTGCCACCAGCAGAGATGAGGGGTCCGAGCAGTACTTC | CATSRDEGSEQYF | - | TRBJ2-7 | TRBV15 | -
TGTGCCAGCAGCTTAGAGAGACATAATTCACCCCTCCACTTT | CASSLERHNSPLHF | - | TRBJ1-6 | TRBV11-2 | -
TGCAGTGCCCCGGGACTAGCGGGAGTGAATTACTACACAGATACGCAGTATTTT | CSAPGLAGVNYYTDTQYF | many | TRBJ2-3 | TRBV20-1 | TRBD2
TGTGCCAGCAGCCGGACAGGACAAGAGACCCAGTACTTC | CASSRTGQETQYF | many | TRBJ2-5 | TRBV7-3 | TRBD1
TGTGCCAGCAGTTCTGGAGCGGGAGGGACGTACAATGAGCAGTTCTTC | CASSSGAGGTYNEQFF | few | TRBJ2-1 | TRBV6-2/TRBV6-3 | TRBD2
TGCAGTGCTAGAGATCCGATACAGAGCGAAGCTTTCTTT | CSARDPIQSEAFF | - | TRBJ1-1 | TRBV20-1 | -
TGTGCCAGCAGCTTGACCGGGACTAGCGGGGGCGGCGAGCAGTACTTC | CASSLTGTSGGGEQYF | - | TRBJ2-7 | TRBV7-9 | TRBD2
TGTGCCAGCAGCCTACCCGGCAATGAGCAGTTCTTC | CASSLPGNEQFF | - | TRBJ2-1 | TRBV27 | -
TGTGCCAGCAGCCCCTCCCACAATGAGCAGTTCTTC | CASSPSHNEQFF | many | TRBJ2-1 | TRBV4-2 | -
TGTGCCATCAGGCCGGAAGGCACAGATACGCAGTATTTT | CAIRPEGTDTQYF | - | TRBJ2-3 | TRBV10-3 | -